This T cell receptor (beta chain) was profiled in a study of shared T cell receptors in the human thymus. Produced via immunoSEQ multiplex PCR; TCRdb's table is partial and in-frame only. The sample includes hundreds of thousands of clones, roughly 90% seen only once; the top ten take about 0.01%. This CDR3 has 16 residues. CDR1 is LNHDA and CDR2 is SQIVND in the germline V gene (reference sequence). V lost 5 bases, J lost 3 bases, and 13 bases stayed unmatched. The same sample was also used in a study of human thymus T cells.

The sequenced sample was thymocytes. The clonotype was recovered from a boy younger than two with a congenital heart defect. The chain recombines TRBV19 with TRBJ2-7, with 7 bases identical to TRBD2. The CDR3 coding sequence is TGTGCCAGTAGTTTGGGACTCCACCGCGGGAGCTACGAGCAGTACTTC. Translation gives CASSLGLHRGSYEQYF.